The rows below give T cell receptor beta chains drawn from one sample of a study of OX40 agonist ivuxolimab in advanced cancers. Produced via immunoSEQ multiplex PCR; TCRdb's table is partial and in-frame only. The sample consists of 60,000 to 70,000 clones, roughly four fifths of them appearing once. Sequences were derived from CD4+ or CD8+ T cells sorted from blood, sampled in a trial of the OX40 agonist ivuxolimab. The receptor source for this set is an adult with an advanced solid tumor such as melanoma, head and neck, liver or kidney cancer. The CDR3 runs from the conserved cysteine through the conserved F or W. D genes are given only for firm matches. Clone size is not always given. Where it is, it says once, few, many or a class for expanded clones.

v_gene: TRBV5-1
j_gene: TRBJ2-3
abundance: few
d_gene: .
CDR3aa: CASSPLGVNTDTQYF
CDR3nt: TGCGCCAGCAGTCCGCTAGGGGTAAATACAGATACGCAGTATTTT

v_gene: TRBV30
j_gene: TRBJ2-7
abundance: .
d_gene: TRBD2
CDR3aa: CAWSVKLAVNEQYF
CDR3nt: TGTGCCTGGAGTGTAAAACTAGCGGTAAACGAGCAGTACTTC

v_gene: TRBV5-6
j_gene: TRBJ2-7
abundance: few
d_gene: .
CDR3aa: CASSGKGGSYEQYF
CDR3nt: TGTGCCAGCAGCGGGAAGGGGGGATCCTACGAGCAGTACTTC

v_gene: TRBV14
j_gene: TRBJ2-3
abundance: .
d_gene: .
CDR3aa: CASSQVGRTTDTQYF
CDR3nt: TGTGCCAGCAGCCAAGTAGGGAGGACCACAGATACGCAGTATTTT

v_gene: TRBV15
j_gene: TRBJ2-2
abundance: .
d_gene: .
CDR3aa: CATSSFENTGELFF
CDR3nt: TGTGCCACCAGCAGTTTCGAGAACACCGGGGAGCTGTTTTTT

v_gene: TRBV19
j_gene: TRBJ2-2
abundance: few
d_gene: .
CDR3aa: CASSSATGELFF
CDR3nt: TGTGCCAGTAGTTCCGCCACCGGGGAGCTGTTTTTT

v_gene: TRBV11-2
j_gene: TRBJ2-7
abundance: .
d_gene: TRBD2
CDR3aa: CASSSEAGAYEQYF
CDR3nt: TGTGCCAGCAGCTCGGAAGCGGGGGCCTACGAGCAGTACTTC

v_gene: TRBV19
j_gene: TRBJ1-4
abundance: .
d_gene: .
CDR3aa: CASLTEGGEKLFF
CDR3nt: TGTGCCAGTCTCACGGAGGGGGGCGAAAAACTGTTTTTT

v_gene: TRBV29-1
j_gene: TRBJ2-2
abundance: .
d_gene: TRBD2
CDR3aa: CSVGGGGRSLDTGELFF
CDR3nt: TGCAGCGTTGGGGGTGGCGGGAGATCTTTGGACACCGGGGAGCTGTTTTTT

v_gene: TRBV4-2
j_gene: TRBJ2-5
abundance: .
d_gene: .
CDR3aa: CASSQDATNQETQYF
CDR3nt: TGTGCCAGCAGCCAAGATGCGACGAACCAAGAGACCCAGTACTTC

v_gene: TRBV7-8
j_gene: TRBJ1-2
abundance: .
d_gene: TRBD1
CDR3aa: CASSLTDRTYGYTF
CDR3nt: TGTGCCAGCAGCCTTACGGACAGGACCTATGGCTACACCTTC

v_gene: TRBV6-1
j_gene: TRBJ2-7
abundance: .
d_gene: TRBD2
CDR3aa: CASSEALGVGRDEQYF
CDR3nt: TGTGCCAGCAGTGAAGCGCTAGGGGTAGGGAGGGACGAGCAGTACTTC

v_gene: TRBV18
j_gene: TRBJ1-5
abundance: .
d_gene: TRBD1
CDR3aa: CASSSGQLNQPQHF
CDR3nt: TGTGCCAGCTCTTCGGGACAGCTTAATCAGCCCCAGCATTTT

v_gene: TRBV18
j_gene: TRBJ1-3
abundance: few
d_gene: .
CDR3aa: CASSPPTSGNTIYF
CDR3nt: TGTGCCAGCTCACCCCCTACCTCTGGAAACACCATATATTTT

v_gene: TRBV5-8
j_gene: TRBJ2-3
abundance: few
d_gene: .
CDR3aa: CASSLELPSFTSTDTQYF
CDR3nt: TGTGCCAGCAGCTTGGAACTGCCGTCCTTTACCAGCACAGATACGCAGTATTTT

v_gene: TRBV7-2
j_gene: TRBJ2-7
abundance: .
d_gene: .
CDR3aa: CASSPPGAPSLGQYF
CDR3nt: TGTGCCAGCAGCCCCCCGGGGGCCCCTTCTTTGGGGCAGTACTTC

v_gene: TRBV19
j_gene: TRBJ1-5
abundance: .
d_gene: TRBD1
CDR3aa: CASSGTGGQPQHF
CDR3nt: TGTGCCAGTAGCGGGACAGGGGGACAGCCCCAGCATTTT

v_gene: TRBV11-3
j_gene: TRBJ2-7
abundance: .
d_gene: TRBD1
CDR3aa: CASSRPGQGIVYEQYF
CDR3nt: TGTGCCAGCAGCAGACCGGGACAGGGGATTGTCTACGAGCAGTACTTC

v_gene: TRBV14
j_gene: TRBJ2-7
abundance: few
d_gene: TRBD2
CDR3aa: CASSQGPRASGRGYEQYF
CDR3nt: TGTGCCAGCAGCCAAGGTCCGCGGGCCAGCGGGAGAGGTTACGAGCAGTACTTC

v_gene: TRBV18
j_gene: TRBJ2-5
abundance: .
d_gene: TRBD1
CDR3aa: CASSPDRAKTQYF
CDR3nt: TGTGCCAGCTCACCAGACAGGGCAAAGACCCAGTACTTC

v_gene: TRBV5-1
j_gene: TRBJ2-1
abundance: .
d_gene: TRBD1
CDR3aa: CASSPRTGGRNEQFF
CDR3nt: TGCGCCAGCAGTCCTCGGACAGGGGGCCGCAATGAGCAGTTCTTC

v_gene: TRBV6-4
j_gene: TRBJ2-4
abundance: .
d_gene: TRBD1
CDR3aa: CASSEQTGWGNIQYF
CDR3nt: TGTGCCAGCAGTGAACAGACAGGGTGGGGAAACATTCAGTACTTC

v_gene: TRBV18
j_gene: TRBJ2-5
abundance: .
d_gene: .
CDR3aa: CASSRRTGEETQYF
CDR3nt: TGTGCCAGCTCACGGCGGACGGGGGAAGAGACCCAGTACTTC

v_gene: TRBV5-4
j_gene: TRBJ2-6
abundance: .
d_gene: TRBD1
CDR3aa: CASSSPGQGAGANVLTF
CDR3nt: TGTGCCAGCAGCTCGCCGGGACAGGGGGCAGGTGCCAACGTCCTGACTTTC

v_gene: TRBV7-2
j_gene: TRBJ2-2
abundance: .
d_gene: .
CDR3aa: CASSLAKSYTGELFF
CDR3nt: TGTGCCAGCAGCTTAGCTAAGTCCTACACCGGGGAGCTGTTTTTT

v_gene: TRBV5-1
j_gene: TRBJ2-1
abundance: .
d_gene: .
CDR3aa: CASSLQGASSYNEQFF
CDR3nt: TGCGCCAGCAGCCTACAGGGTGCCAGCTCCTACAATGAGCAGTTCTTC

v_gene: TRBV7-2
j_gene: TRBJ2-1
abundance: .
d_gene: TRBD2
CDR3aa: CASRPQLAGGPGEQFF
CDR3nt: TGTGCCAGCAGACCCCAACTAGCGGGAGGACCAGGTGAGCAGTTCTTC

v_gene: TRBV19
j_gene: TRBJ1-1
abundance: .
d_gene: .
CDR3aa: CASSRRQNTNTEAFF
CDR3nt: TGTGCCAGTAGTAGACGACAGAATACCAACACTGAAGCTTTCTTT

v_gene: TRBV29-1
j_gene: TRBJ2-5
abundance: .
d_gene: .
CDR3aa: CSVDGGGGETQYF
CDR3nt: TGCAGCGTTGACGGCGGAGGGGGAGAGACCCAGTACTTC

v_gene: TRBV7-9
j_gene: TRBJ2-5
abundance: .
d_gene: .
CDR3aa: CASSWGRGETQYF
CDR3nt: TGTGCCAGCAGCTGGGGCAGGGGAGAGACCCAGTACTTC

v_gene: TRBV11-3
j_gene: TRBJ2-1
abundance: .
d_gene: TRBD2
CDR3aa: CASSLGTSLGDEQFF
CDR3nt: TGTGCCAGCAGCTTGGGGACTAGCTTGGGGGATGAGCAGTTCTTC

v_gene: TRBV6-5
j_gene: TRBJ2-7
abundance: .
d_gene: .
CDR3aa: CASSFRDSYEQYF
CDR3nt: TGTGCCAGCAGTTTCCGGGACTCTTACGAGCAGTACTTC

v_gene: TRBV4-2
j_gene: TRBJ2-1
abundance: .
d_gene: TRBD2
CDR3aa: CASSLPLAGGPAEQFF
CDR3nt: TGTGCCAGCAGCCTCCCACTAGCGGGAGGGCCGGCTGAGCAGTTCTTC

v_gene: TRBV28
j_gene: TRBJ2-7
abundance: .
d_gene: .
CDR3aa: CASSFHLAFLSYEQYF
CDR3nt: TGTGCCAGCAGTTTCCACCTAGCGTTCCTCTCCTACGAGCAGTACTTC

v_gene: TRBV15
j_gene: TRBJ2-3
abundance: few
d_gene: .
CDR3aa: CATSSRRAGADTQYF
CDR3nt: TGTGCCACCAGCAGTAGGCGGGCGGGTGCAGATACGCAGTATTTT

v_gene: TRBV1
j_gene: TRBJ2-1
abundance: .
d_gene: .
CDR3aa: CTSSQGGGDEQFF
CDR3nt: TGCACCAGCAGCCAAGGGGGCGGAGATGAGCAGTTCTTC

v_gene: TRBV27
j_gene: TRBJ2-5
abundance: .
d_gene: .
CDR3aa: CASSPGPYQETQYF
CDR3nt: TGTGCCAGCAGTCCCGGGCCTTACCAAGAGACCCAGTACTTC

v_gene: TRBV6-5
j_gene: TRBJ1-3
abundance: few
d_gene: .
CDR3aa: CASSKTAGVGNTIYF
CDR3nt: TGTGCCAGCAGCAAAACCGCAGGGGTTGGAAACACCATATATTTT

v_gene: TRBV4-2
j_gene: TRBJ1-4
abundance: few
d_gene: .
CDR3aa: CASSPQGNEKLFF
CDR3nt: TGTGCCAGCAGCCCCCAGGGAAATGAAAAACTGTTTTTT

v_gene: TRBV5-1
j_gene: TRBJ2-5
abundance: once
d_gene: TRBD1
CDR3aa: CASSTGQPPETQYF
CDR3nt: TGCGCCAGCAGCACGGGACAGCCCCCAGAGACCCAGTACTTC

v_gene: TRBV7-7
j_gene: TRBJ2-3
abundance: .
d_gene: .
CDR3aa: CASSRGDRDTDTQYF
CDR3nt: TGTGCCAGCTCGCGGGGGGACAGGGACACAGATACGCAGTATTTT

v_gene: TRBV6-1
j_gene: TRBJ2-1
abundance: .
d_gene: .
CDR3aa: CASSQRALEQFF
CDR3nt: TGTGCCAGCAGTCAGAGGGCCCTTGAGCAGTTCTTC

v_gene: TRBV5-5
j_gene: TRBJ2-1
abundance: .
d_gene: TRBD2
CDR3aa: CASSLVQTPGLAGNEQFF
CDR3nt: TGTGCCAGCAGCTTGGTGCAGACTCCGGGACTAGCAGGTAATGAGCAGTTCTTC

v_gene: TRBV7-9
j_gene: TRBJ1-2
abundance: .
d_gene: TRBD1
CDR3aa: CASTYSDRTIPSNYGYTF
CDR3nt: TGTGCCAGCACCTATTCGGACAGGACCATCCCCTCTAACTATGGCTACACCTTC

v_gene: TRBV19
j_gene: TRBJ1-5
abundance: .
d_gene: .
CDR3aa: CASSTTVRQPQHF
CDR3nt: TGTGCCAGTAGTACGACAGTACGTCAGCCCCAGCATTTT

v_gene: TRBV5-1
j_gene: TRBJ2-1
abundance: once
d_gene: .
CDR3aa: CASSLATGLDEQFF
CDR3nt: TGCGCCAGCAGCTTGGCCACAGGGTTAGATGAGCAGTTCTTC

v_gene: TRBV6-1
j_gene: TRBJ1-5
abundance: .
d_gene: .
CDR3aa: CASSSLPGARQPQHF
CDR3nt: TGTGCCAGCAGTTCCTTACCGGGGGCTCGACAGCCCCAGCATTTT

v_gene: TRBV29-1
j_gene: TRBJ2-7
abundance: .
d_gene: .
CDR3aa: CSVEVPGSWEQYF
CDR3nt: TGCAGCGTTGAAGTTCCGGGGTCTTGGGAGCAGTACTTC

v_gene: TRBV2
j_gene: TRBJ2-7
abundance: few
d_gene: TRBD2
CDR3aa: CARGLGLAGHEQYF
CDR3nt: TGTGCCAGAGGCTTGGGACTAGCGGGACACGAGCAGTACTTC

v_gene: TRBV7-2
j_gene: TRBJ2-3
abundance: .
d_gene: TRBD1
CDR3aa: CASSLGTGEADTQYF
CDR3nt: TGTGCCAGCAGCCTGGGGACAGGGGAGGCAGATACGCAGTATTTT